This is a list of T cell receptor beta chains from one sample in a study of cytomegalovirus exposure and HLA in healthy donors. Repertoires were generated with immunoSEQ multiplex PCR, while TCRdb's copy carries only in-frame clones and drops some. In the table there are around 130,000 clones, around 74% of which are singletons. Sequences were obtained from PBMCs. The receptors were sampled from a man aged 35 to 55 in good health and CMV-seropositive. CDR3s include the opening cysteine and the closing phenylalanine or tryptophan. The D gene is left open where the match is weak. Some rows have no size entry. The others give once, few or many, or a class for an expanded clone.

J gene	D gene	V gene	clone size	CDR3 protein	CDR3 DNA
TRBJ2-1	TRBD1	TRBV15	-	CATSRGKRTGGNEQFF	TGTGCCACCAGCAGAGGAAAACGGACAGGGGGCAATGAGCAGTTCTTC
TRBJ2-7	TRBD1	TRBV5-1	-	CASSLNRGPYEQYF	TGCGCCAGCAGCCTAAACAGGGGGCCCTACGAGCAGTACTTC
TRBJ2-1	TRBD1	TRBV27	-	CASSLKGQTVYYNEQFF	TGTGCCAGCAGTTTAAAGGGACAGACCGTCTACTACAATGAGCAGTTCTTC
TRBJ1-6	TRBD1	TRBV7-6	-	CASSVRQGVINSPLHF	TGTGCCAGCAGCGTCCGACAGGGAGTGATTAATTCACCCCTCCACTTT
TRBJ1-1	TRBD1	TRBV9	-	CASSPRQGNTEAFF	TGTGCCAGCAGCCCCCGACAGGGTAACACTGAAGCTTTCTTT
TRBJ1-3	-	TRBV6-1	-	CASSESSRGPGNTIYF	TGTGCCAGCAGTGAAAGTAGCAGGGGACCCGGAAACACCATATATTTT
TRBJ1-5	-	TRBV5-6	-	CASTLGASNQPQHF	TGTGCCAGCACCCTAGGGGCGAGCAATCAGCCCCAGCATTTT
TRBJ2-7	TRBD2	TRBV5-6	-	CASSFGTSVSYEQYF	TGTGCCAGCAGCTTTGGGACTAGCGTCTCTTACGAGCAGTACTTC
TRBJ1-6	TRBD1	TRBV7-2	once	CASSLGGTALNSPLHF	TGTGCCAGCAGCTTAGGTGGGACAGCACTTAATTCACCCCTCCACTTT
TRBJ1-2	-	TRBV4-2	-	CASSQDRVNYGYTF	TGTGCCAGCAGCCAAGACAGGGTTAACTATGGCTACACCTTC
TRBJ2-1	-	TRBV5-1	-	CASSLAGGAYNEQFF	TGCGCCAGCAGCTTGGCAGGCGGGGCCTACAATGAGCAGTTCTTC
TRBJ2-1	-	TRBV5-4	-	CASTLTRGNEQFF	TGTGCCAGCACCCTGACTAGGGGCAATGAGCAGTTCTTC
TRBJ2-7	TRBD1	TRBV7-9	-	CASSLGQGFGPGDYEQYF	TGTGCCAGCAGCTTAGGACAGGGTTTTGGTCCCGGGGATTACGAGCAGTACTTC
TRBJ2-2	TRBD2	TRBV2	few	CASSATSGKTGELFF	TGTGCCAGCAGTGCGACTAGCGGGAAGACCGGGGAGCTGTTTTTT
TRBJ2-7	-	TRBV2	-	CASRPTGRGSYEQYF	TGTGCCAGCAGGCCAACAGGGCGAGGGTCCTACGAGCAGTACTTC
TRBJ2-7	-	TRBV18	-	CASSRTDGLGYEQYF	TGTGCCAGCTCCCGGACAGACGGTCTCGGCTACGAGCAGTACTTC
TRBJ2-7	TRBD1	TRBV2	few	CASTRGGPREQYF	TGTGCCAGCACCCGAGGGGGCCCCCGGGAGCAGTACTTC
TRBJ2-1	TRBD1	TRBV7-2	-	CASSIHRGNLYNEQFF	TGTGCCAGCAGCATACACAGGGGGAATTTATACAATGAGCAGTTCTTC
TRBJ2-1	TRBD2	TRBV6-5	few	CASSYSPSGRAMEQFF	TGTGCCAGCAGTTACTCTCCTAGCGGGAGGGCTATGGAGCAGTTCTTC
TRBJ2-7	TRBD2	TRBV7-3	-	CASSLKTSRYEQYF	TGTGCCAGCAGCTTAAAGACTAGCAGGTACGAGCAGTACTTC
TRBJ1-3	TRBD1	TRBV5-1	-	CASSLAGTGVGNTIYF	TGCGCCAGCAGCTTGGCCGGGACAGGGGTTGGAAACACCATATATTTT
TRBJ1-5	-	TRBV7-2	-	CASSLNRDQSQPQHF	TGTGCCAGCAGCTTAAACAGGGACCAAAGTCAGCCCCAGCATTTT
TRBJ1-5	-	TRBV2	-	CASGLQGSNQPQHF	TGTGCCAGCGGTCTACAGGGTAGCAATCAGCCCCAGCATTTT
TRBJ2-5	-	TRBV7-2	-	CASSDFQQTQYF	TGTGCCAGCAGCGACTTCCAACAGACCCAGTACTTC
TRBJ2-7	-	TRBV19	-	CASSQGPYEQYF	TGTGCCAGTAGTCAGGGCCCCTACGAGCAGTACTTC
TRBJ1-5	-	TRBV28	once	CASSLSGGWSNQPQHF	TGTGCCAGCAGTTTATCGGGAGGTTGGAGCAATCAGCCCCAGCATTTT
TRBJ1-2	-	TRBV7-6	-	CASSLVSGQGYGYTF	TGTGCCAGCAGCTTAGTGTCCGGCCAGGGGTATGGCTACACCTTC
TRBJ2-3	TRBD2	TRBV5-4	-	CASSTGLAGSTDTQYF	TGTGCCAGCAGCACCGGACTAGCGGGGAGCACAGATACGCAGTATTTT
TRBJ1-4	TRBD1	TRBV19	once	CATEDRGNEKLFF	TGTGCCACCGAGGACAGGGGAAATGAAAAACTGTTTTTT
TRBJ2-7	-	TRBV2	-	CASMAGTYEQYF	TGTGCCAGCATGGCGGGGACCTACGAGCAGTACTTC
TRBJ1-4	-	TRBV28	-	CATFGTWDEKLFF	TGTGCCACCTTCGGGACATGGGATGAAAAACTGTTTTTT
TRBJ2-1	-	TRBV15	-	CATSRHLGDEQFF	TGTGCCACCAGCAGACACCTAGGGGATGAGCAGTTCTTC
TRBJ1-4	-	TRBV25-1	-	CASVRSGWGEKLFF	TGTGCCAGCGTACGGTCGGGGTGGGGTGAAAAACTGTTTTTT
TRBJ2-7	TRBD2	TRBV7-2	-	CASSFGLAVNNEQYF	TGTGCCAGCAGCTTCGGACTAGCGGTAAATAACGAGCAGTACTTC
TRBJ2-6	TRBD1	TRBV12-5	once	CASAQRTGDIGANVLTF	TGTGCTAGTGCCCAGAGGACAGGGGACATAGGGGCCAACGTCCTGACTTTC
TRBJ1-2	-	TRBV6-5	-	CASARQAPSGGYTF	TGTGCCAGCGCCAGACAGGCCCCCTCGGGTGGCTACACCTTC
TRBJ2-7	-	TRBV9	-	CASSVAWGGYEQYF	TGTGCCAGCAGCGTAGCGTGGGGCGGTTACGAGCAGTACTTC
TRBJ2-7	TRBD1	TRBV5-1	-	CASRAGTGYYEQYF	TGCGCCAGCAGAGCCGGGACAGGGTACTACGAGCAGTACTTC
TRBJ2-3	TRBD2	TRBV7-9	-	CASSLGREGTDTQYF	TGTGCCAGCAGCTTAGGGCGGGAGGGCACAGATACGCAGTATTTT
TRBJ1-1	-	TRBV7-9	-	CASRGGVRTEAFF	TGTGCCAGCAGGGGGGGGGTTCGAACTGAAGCTTTCTTT
TRBJ1-5	TRBD1	TRBV7-2	-	CASSARGRNQPQHF	TGTGCCAGCAGCGCCAGGGGGCGCAATCAGCCCCAGCATTTT
TRBJ1-5	TRBD1	TRBV6-1	-	CASSQQGGNQPQHF	TGTGCCAGCAGTCAACAGGGGGGGAATCAGCCCCAGCATTTT
TRBJ1-1	-	TRBV19	-	CASFDWRQNTEAFF	TGTGCCAGCTTCGATTGGAGGCAAAACACTGAAGCTTTCTTT
TRBJ2-4	TRBD1	TRBV9	-	CASSASGTGDIQYF	TGTGCCAGCAGCGCTTCCGGGACAGGGGACATTCAGTACTTC
TRBJ1-5	-	TRBV5-1	-	CASSLAGEGYQPQHF	TGCGCCAGCAGCTTGGCCGGGGAGGGCTATCAGCCCCAGCATTTT
TRBJ2-1	-	TRBV30	-	CAWIAPRGSYNEQFF	TGTGCCTGGATCGCCCCCCGGGGGTCCTACAATGAGCAGTTCTTC
TRBJ1-1	-	TRBV7-7	-	CASLHGDEAFF	TGTGCCAGCTTACATGGAGATGAAGCTTTCTTT
TRBJ2-2	-	TRBV10-3	-	CAIRGQPSTGELFF	TGTGCCATCAGGGGACAACCGTCCACCGGGGAGCTGTTTTTT
TRBJ2-5	-	TRBV25-1	-	CASSEDSEETQYF	TGTGCCAGCAGTGAGGACAGCGAAGAGACCCAGTACTTC
TRBJ2-1	TRBD2	TRBV5-4	once	CASSPGPGLEQFF	TGTGCCAGCAGCCCCGGGCCGGGACTAGAGCAGTTCTTC
TRBJ1-1	-	TRBV5-4	few	CASSLGADVNTEAFF	TGTGCCAGCAGCTTGGGGGCAGACGTGAACACTGAAGCTTTCTTT
TRBJ2-3	-	TRBV9	once	CASSVAGTDTQYF	TGTGCCAGCAGCGTAGCAGGGACAGATACGCAGTATTTT
TRBJ2-1	TRBD1	TRBV5-4	-	CASSYTGGNEQFF	TGTGCCAGCAGCTATACAGGGGGCAATGAGCAGTTCTTC
TRBJ2-5	TRBD2	TRBV2	few	CASSEGALAGSKYF	TGTGCCAGCAGTGAGGGGGCTTTAGCGGGGTCCAAGTACTTC
TRBJ2-1	-	TRBV25-1	-	CASSTLQGMDGNEQFF	TGTGCCAGCAGTACACTACAGGGTATGGATGGCAATGAGCAGTTCTTC